The clone carrying this T cell receptor beta chain was detected once. As handled by the study authors: Amplification from reference gene primers served as the basis for estimated nucleated cell counts. The data were produced by immunoSEQ multiplex PCR, yet TCRdb's version contains in-frame clones alone and is incomplete. V, J and clone size reflect that table, while D and trimming were determined from the DNA. This table has about 190,000 clones, approximately 81% appearing once. The CDR3 extends over 16 amino acids. From germline, CDR1 is SQVTM and CDR2 ANQGSEA. Trimming at V came to 6 bases and at J to 6 bases, leaving 13 bases not matched to a gene. The data are from a study of blood T cell repertoires in COVID-19. Whole-study context: Specimens from acute and convalescent COVID-19 originated in the United States, Italy and Spain. Nucleic acid was either cDNA or gDNA, and it came from T cells, B-cell-depleted T cells, or PBMCs.

The clonotype comes from a human donor in a cohort sampled during active COVID-19. V usage is TRBV29-1 and J usage is TRBJ2-4; TRBD1 matches at 11 bases. The sequenced sample was peripheral blood. The CDR3 coding sequence is TGCAGCGTCCGCCGGGACAGGGGGTTTCAGGGAAACATTCAGTACTTC. It encodes CSVRRDRGFQGNIQYF.